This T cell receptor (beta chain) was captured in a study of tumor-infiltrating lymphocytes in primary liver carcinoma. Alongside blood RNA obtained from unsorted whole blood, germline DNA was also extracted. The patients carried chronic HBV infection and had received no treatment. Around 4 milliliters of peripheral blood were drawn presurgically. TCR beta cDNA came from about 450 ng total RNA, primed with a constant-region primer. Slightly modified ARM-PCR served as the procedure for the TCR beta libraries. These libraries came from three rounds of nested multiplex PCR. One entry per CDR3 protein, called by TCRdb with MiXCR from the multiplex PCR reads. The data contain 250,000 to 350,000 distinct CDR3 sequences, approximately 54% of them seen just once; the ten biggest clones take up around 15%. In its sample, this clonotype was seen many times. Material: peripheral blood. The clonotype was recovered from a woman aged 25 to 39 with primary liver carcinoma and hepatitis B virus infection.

The CDR3 DNA sequence: TGCGCCAGCAGCCGGACCGGGACAGGTACCTACGAGCAGTACTTC. Translated: CASSRTGTGTYEQYF. The V gene is TRBV4-1, the J gene TRBJ2-7; 8 bases are a match to TRBD1. Germline CDR1 is MGHRA and CDR2 is YSYEKL. The CDR3 length is 15 residues. Trimming at V came to 4 bases and at J to 2 bases, leaving 7 bases not matched to a gene.